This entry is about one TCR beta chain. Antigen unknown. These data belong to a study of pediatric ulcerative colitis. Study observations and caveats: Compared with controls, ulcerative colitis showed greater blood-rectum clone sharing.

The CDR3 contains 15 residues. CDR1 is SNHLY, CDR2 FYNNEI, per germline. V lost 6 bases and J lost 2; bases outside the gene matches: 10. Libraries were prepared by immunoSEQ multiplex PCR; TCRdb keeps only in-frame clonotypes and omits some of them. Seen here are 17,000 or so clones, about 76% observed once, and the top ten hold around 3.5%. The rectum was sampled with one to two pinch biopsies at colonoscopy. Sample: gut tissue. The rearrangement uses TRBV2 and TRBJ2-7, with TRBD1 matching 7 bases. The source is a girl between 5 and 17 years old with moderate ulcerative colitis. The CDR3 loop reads CASRPDRAAAYEQYF. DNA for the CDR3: TGTGCCAGCAGGCCCGACAGGGCCGCTGCCTACGAGCAGTACTTC.